The T cell receptor beta chain under discussion was sequenced for a study of cytomegalovirus exposure and HLA in healthy donors. Trimming shortened V by 0 bases and J by 6 bases, and 16 bases separated the two germline ends. The CDR3 totals 16 residues. The germline V gene encodes CDR1 MNHNY and CDR2 SVGAGI (reference sequence). PCR was performed using 60 Vbeta and 13 Jbeta primers. Clones were sequenced by immunoSEQ multiplex PCR, and TCRdb holds only the in-frame ones, with some missing. This table holds some 120,000 clones, 80% found once. This receptor was identified in a male donor in good health and CMV-seronegative. The sample comprised PBMCs. The rearrangement joins TRBV6-6 to TRBJ2-3, with D perhaps matching TRBD2 (7 bases). The DNA for the CDR3 is TGTGCCAGCAGTTACTCTGGGGGGGCCACCAAGGATACGCAGTATTTT. It yields the protein CASSYSGGATKDTQYF.